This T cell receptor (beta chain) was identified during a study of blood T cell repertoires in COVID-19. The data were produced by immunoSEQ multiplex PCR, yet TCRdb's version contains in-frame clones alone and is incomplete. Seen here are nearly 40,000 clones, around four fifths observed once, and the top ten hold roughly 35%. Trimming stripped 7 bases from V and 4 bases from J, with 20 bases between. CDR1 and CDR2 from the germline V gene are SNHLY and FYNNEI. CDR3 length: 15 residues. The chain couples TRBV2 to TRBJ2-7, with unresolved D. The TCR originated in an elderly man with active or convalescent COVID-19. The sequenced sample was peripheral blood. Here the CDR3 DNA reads TGTGCCAGCACTGGGTTTGTAGCAGAGTCATACGAGCAGTACTTC. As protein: CASTGFVAESYEQYF.